Shown below are 14 T cell receptor beta chains from a single sample sequenced in a study of blood T cell repertoires in COVID-19. TCRdb keeps only in-frame clones here, not all; method: immunoSEQ multiplex PCR. The table shows about 100,000 clones, with 87% occurring only once. Sequencing used peripheral blood. The origin of the receptors is a man aged 30 to 39 in a cohort sampled during active COVID-19.

This clone was counted a few times. Within the sample, other DNA sequences also encode this same CDR3. The rearrangement joins TRBV6-5 to TRBJ1-1; D is uncertain. Germline CDR1 and CDR2: MNHEY and SVGAGI. This CDR3 spans 13 amino acids. V was trimmed by 0 bases and J by 5 bases, leaving 7 bases between them. CDR3: CASSYSRVTEAFF. The CDR3 DNA is TGTGCCAGCAGTTACTCGAGAGTAACTGAAGCTTTCTTT.

The chain links TRBV15 to TRBJ2-1, with 8 bases that match TRBD1. CDR1 is LNHNV and CDR2 is YYDKDF in the germline V gene (reference sequence). The CDR3 has 14 residues. The junction had 5 bases not matched to a gene; V was cut back by 1 base and J by 9 bases. The CDR3 DNA reads as TGTGCCACCAGCAGAGGGACAGGGAAAGGTGAGCAGTTCTTC. Amino acids: CATSRGTGKGEQFF.

The chain links TRBV5-1 to TRBJ1-3; D ambiguous. The CDR3 spans 16 residues. V was trimmed by 0 bases and J by 2 bases, leaving 12 bases between them. Germline lookup yields CDR1 SGHRS and CDR2 YFSETQ. In DNA, the CDR3 is TGCGCCAGCAGCTTGGCCATTCGCAGGACTGGAAACACCATATATTTT. Translated: CASSLAIRRTGNTIYF.

V and J are TRBV27 and TRBJ2-7, with TRBD2 as a possible D gene (6 bases). The CDR3 length is 14 residues. Trimming shortened V by 1 base and J by 2 bases, and 9 bases separated the two germline ends. Germline V lookup: CDR1 MNHEY, CDR2 SMNVEV (reference sequence). CDR3 in amino acids: CASSLFRGTYEQYF. The CDR3 DNA sequence: TGTGCCAGCAGTTTATTTCGGGGGACCTACGAGCAGTACTTC.

The V gene is TRBV28, the J gene TRBJ1-6; weak D call: TRBD1 (6 bases). The CDR3 is 12 residues long. Trimming took 1 base from V and 16 from J, leaving 11 bases between them. Germline CDR1 reads MDHEN; CDR2 reads SYDVKM. This CDR3 is CASSLSDRILHF. CDR3 nucleotides: TGTGCCAGCAGTTTATCCGACAGGATACTCCACTTT.

V and J are TRBV30 and TRBJ2-7, with 8 nucleotides matching TRBD1. The CDR3 has 13 amino acids. The trim removed 4 bases at V and 6 bases at J, leaving 8 bases unmatched. Germline V CDR1 and CDR2: GTSNPN, SVGIG (reference sequence). CDR3 region: CAWTKQGGGEQYF. DNA of the CDR3: TGTGCCTGGACCAAACAGGGGGGCGGCGAGCAGTACTTC.

CDR3 residues: CASSSQNQPQHF. DNA of the CDR3: TGTGCCAGCAGCTCCCAGAATCAGCCCCAGCATTTT. The gene calls are TRBV11-3 and TRBJ1-5; D remains ambiguous. V was clipped by 4 bases and J by 4 bases, with 5 bases between them. The germline V gene has CDR1 SGHNT and CDR2 YENEEA. The CDR3 covers 12 residues.

This sequence joins TRBV14 and TRBJ2-7; the D is unclear. CDR3 length: 12 residues. CDR1 is SGHDN and CDR2 is FVKESK in the germline V gene. V was trimmed by 0 bases and J by 9 bases, leaving 9 bases between them. CDR3: CASSQEATGQYF. As DNA, the CDR3 is TGTGCCAGCAGCCAAGAGGCCACGGGGCAGTACTTC.

This clone was seen repeatedly, ten times or more. V gene TRBV18 combines with J gene TRBJ2-6; D gene unclear. CDR3 length: 14 residues. V lost 2 bases to trimming and J lost 3 bases, with 5 bases between them. Germline CDR1 reads KGHSH; CDR2 reads LQKENI. CDR3 DNA sequence: TGTGCCAGCTCACCATTGAGTGGGGCCAACGTCCTGACTTTC. It yields the protein CASSPLSGANVLTF.

This clone came up once. The rearrangement joins TRBV6-5 to TRBJ1-6; no firm D call. The CDR3 has 12 residues. The V gene's germline CDR1 is MNHEY and CDR2 SVGAGI. Trimming left V 2 bases short and J 14 bases short, with 10 bases between. Written as DNA, the CDR3 is TGTGCCAGCAGTTACGCGGGGATCACCCTCCACTTT. It codes for CASSYAGITLHF.

The chain couples TRBV11-1 to TRBJ2-2, with TRBD2 identical over 8 bases. Looked up from germline, CDR1 is SGHAT and CDR2 is FQDESV (reference sequence). The trim removed 2 bases at V and 5 bases at J, leaving 7 bases unmatched. The CDR3 is 16 residues long. CDR3 coding DNA: TGTGCCAGCAGCTTATATCAAGCGGGAGCTACCGGGGAGCTGTTTTTT. This sequence encodes CASSLYQAGATGELFF.

The chain carries TRBV30 and TRBJ2-2, with D perhaps TRBD2 (6 bases). Per the germline V gene, CDR1 is GTSNPN and CDR2 is SVGIG (reference sequence). V lost 0 bases to trimming and J lost 6 bases, with 8 bases between them. This CDR3 comprises 13 residues. In nucleotides, the CDR3 is TGTGCCTGGAGTGTAACGGGGGCCGGGGAGCTGTTTTTT. Its translation: CAWSVTGAGELFF.

The rearrangement uses TRBV6-5 and TRBJ2-3; possibly TRBD1 for D (6 bases). This CDR3 spans 16 amino acids. The germline V gene has CDR1 MNHEY and CDR2 SVGAGI. V lost 0 bases and J lost 0, with 10 bases in between. The CDR3 here is CASSYSRDTSTDTQYF. The CDR3 nucleotides read TGTGCCAGCAGTTACTCTAGGGACACAAGCACAGATACGCAGTATTTT.

The rearrangement links TRBV29-1 to TRBJ1-1, with D maybe TRBD1 (5 bases). V was trimmed by 4 bases and J by 0 bases, leaving 9 bases between them. Germline V CDR1 and CDR2: SQVTM, ANQGSEA. The CDR3 extends over 13 amino acids. CDR3 DNA sequence: TGCAGCGTTGTAAGACAGCTGAACACTGAAGCTTTCTTT. Translated, it gives CSVVRQLNTEAFF.